The sequence of this TCR beta chain was determined in a study of Graves' ophthalmopathy and Graves' hyperthyroidism. About this clonotype itself: The missing conserved phenylalanine or tryptophan at the end of this CDR3 makes a read error likely.

Other autoimmune diseases, uncontrolled infections, pregnancy or lactation led to the exclusion of patients. Trimming removed 4 bases from V and 3 bases from J, with 19 bases in between. Per germline, CDR1 SGHRS and CDR2 YFSETQ. This CDR3 comprises 16 residues. From RNA, the CDR3 regions of TCR beta chains were amplified and sequenced. The first-round RT-PCR employed HTBI primers together with the Qiagen OneStep RT-PCR kit. A multiplex PCR was then performed as the second round. Via MiXCR, TCRdb re-called the multiplex PCR reads, giving one row per CDR3 protein. The data hold over a million distinct CDR3 sequences, with 35% to 45% observed a single time.

This TCR was recovered from an adult man with Graves' hyperthyroidism. The specimen sequenced was peripheral blood or thyroid tissue (not recorded which). The chain employs TRBV5-1 and TRBJ2-5; a possible D gene is TRBD1 (6 bases). CDR3 residues: CASSPPGQKTKETQYV. CDR3 sequence (DNA): TGCGCCAGCAGCCCCCCCGGACAGAAGACCAAAGAGACCCAGTACGTC.